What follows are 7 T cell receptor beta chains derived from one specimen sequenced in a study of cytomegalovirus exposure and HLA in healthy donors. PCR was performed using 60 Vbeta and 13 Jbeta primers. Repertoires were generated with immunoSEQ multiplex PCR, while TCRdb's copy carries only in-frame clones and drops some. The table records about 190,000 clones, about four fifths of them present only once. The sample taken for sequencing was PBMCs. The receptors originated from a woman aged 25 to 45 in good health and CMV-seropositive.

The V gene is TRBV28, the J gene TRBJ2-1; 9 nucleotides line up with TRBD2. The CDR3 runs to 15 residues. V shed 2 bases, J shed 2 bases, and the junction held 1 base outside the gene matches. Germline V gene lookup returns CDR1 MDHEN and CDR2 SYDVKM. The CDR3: CASSLTSGPYNEQFF. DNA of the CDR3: TGTGCCAGCAGTTTAACTAGCGGGCCCTACAATGAGCAGTTCTTC.

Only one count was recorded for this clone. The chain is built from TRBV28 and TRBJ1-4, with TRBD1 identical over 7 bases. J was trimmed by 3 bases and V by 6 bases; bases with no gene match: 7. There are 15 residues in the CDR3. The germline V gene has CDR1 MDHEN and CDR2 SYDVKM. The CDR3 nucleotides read TGTGCCAGCAGCACCCGACAGGGATCTAATGAAAAACTGTTTTTT. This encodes CASSTRQGSNEKLFF.

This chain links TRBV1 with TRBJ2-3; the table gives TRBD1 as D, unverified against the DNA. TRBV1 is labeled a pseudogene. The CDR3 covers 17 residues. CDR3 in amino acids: CTSSQSWTVPSADTQYF. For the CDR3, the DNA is TGCACCAGCAGCCAATCTTGGACAGTCCCCTCGGCGGATACGCAGTATTTT.

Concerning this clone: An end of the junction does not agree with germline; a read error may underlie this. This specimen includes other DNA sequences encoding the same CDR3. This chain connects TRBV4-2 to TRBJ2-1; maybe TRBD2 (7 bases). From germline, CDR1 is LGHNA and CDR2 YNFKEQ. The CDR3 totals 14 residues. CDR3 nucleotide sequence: TGTGCCAGCACCATGGGGGGGTGGGACAATGAACAGTTCTTC. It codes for CASTMGGWDNEQFF.

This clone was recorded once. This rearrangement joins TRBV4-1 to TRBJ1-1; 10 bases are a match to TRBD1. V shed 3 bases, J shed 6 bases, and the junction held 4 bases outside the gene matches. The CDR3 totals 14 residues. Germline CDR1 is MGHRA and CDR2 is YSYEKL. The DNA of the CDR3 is TGCGCCAGCAGCCAGACGGACAGGGGGTCTGAAGCTTTCTTT. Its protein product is CASSQTDRGSEAFF.

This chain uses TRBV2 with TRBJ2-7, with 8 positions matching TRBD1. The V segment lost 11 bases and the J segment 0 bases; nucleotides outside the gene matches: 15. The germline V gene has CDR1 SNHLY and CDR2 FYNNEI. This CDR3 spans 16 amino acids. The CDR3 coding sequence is TGTGCCGCCATATCGGGAGACAGGGGTGTCTCCTACGAGCAGTACTTC. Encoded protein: CAAISGDRGVSYEQYF.

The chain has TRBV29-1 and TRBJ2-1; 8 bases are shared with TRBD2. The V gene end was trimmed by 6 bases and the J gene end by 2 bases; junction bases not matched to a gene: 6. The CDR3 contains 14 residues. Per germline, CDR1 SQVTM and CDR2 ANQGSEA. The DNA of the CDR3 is TGCAGCGTCGGGGGGGCCATAACCTACAATGAGCAGTTCTTC. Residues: CSVGGAITYNEQFF.